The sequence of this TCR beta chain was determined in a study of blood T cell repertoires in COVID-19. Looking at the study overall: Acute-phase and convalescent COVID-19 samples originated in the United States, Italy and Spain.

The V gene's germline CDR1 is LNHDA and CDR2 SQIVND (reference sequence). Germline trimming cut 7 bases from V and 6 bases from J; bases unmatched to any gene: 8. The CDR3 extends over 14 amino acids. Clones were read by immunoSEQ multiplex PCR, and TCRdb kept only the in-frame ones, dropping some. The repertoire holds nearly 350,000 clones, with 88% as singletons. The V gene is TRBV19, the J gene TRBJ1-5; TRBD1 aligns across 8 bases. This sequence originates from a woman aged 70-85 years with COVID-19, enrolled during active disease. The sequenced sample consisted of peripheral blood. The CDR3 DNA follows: TGTGCCAGTATCCGGACAGGGTTTAGTCAGCCCCAGCATTTT. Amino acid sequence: CASIRTGFSQPQHF.